This is a list of T cell receptor beta chains from one sample in a study of blood T cell repertoires in COVID-19. Generated by immunoSEQ multiplex PCR, the TCRdb table keeps only in-frame clones and is missing some. The sample holds about 110,000 clones, 88% seen once. Sequencing input: peripheral blood. These receptors were obtained from a woman in her forties or fifties with acute or convalescent COVID-19. The CDR3 runs from the conserved cysteine through the conserved F or W. The D gene is left open where the match is weak. Rows give clone size only sometimes, using once, few, many, or a class for an expanded clone.

d_call clone_size j_call v_call cdr3_nt cdr3_aa
. . TRBJ1-6 TRBV15 TGTGCCACCAGCAATCCAGTTAATAATTCACCCCTCCACTTT CATSNPVNNSPLHF
TRBD1 . TRBJ2-1 TRBV24-1 TGTGCCACCAGTGATTTAGGGACAGGGGACAATGAGCAGTTCTTC CATSDLGTGDNEQFF
. few TRBJ1-2 TRBV30 TGTGCCTGGAGTGTACCGGCAGGGGATGGCTACACCTTC CAWSVPAGDGYTF
. . TRBJ1-6 TRBV15 TGTGCCACCAGCCACCAATTACAGGGATCACCCCTCCACTTT CATSHQLQGSPLHF
TRBD1 . TRBJ1-5 TRBV7-9 TGTGCCAGCAGCAGCCTGCAGGGGGGCTCTCAGCCCCAGCATTTT CASSSLQGGSQPQHF
TRBD2 . TRBJ2-1 TRBV11-2 TGTGCCAGCACCCAAAGCGGGAGGGCCCACAATGAGCAGTTCTTC CASTQSGRAHNEQFF
. . TRBJ2-5 TRBV7-6 TGTGCCAGCAGCCCAGACAGTGTGAGGGAGACCCAGTACTTC CASSPDSVRETQYF
TRBD2 . TRBJ2-7 TRBV10-2 TGCGCCAGCACCGGGACTAGCGGGATCTACGAGCAGTACTTC CASTGTSGIYEQYF
TRBD1 . TRBJ2-5 TRBV5-5 TGTGCCAGCAGCTTTGGGCGGACAGGGGCGGCTCAAGAGACCCAGTACTTC CASSFGRTGAAQETQYF
TRBD1 . TRBJ2-7 TRBV5-8 TGTGCCAGCAGCCGGGACAGGGGGTACGAGCAGTACTTC CASSRDRGYEQYF
TRBD2 . TRBJ2-3 TRBV18 TGTGCCAGCTCACAAACTCCATTAGCGGGAGAGGCGGGGGATACGCAGTATTTT CASSQTPLAGEAGDTQYF
TRBD2 . TRBJ2-5 TRBV2 TGTGCCAGCATGAAGTCTCTAGCGGGCCTTCAAGAGACCCAGTACTTC CASMKSLAGLQETQYF
. . TRBJ1-3 TRBV5-1 TGCGCCAGCAGAGAGTCCGGAAACACCATATATTTT CASRESGNTIYF
TRBD2 . TRBJ2-7 TRBV3-1/TRBV3-2 TGTGCCAGCTCGACAAGACGGGGTAGCGGGTTAGGCTCCTACGAGCAGTACTTC CASSTRRGSGLGSYEQYF
TRBD2 . TRBJ2-7 TRBV7-9 TGTGCCAGCAGCACCGGAGCGGGAGTGAAAAACGAGCAGTACTTC CASSTGAGVKNEQYF
TRBD2 . TRBJ2-3 TRBV5-1 TGCGCCAGCAGCTCGACTAGCTGGCCAGATACGCAGTATTTT CASSSTSWPDTQYF
. . TRBJ2-2 TRBV7-6 TGTGCCAGCAGCCTCTCCGGGAACACCGGGGAGCTGTTTTTT CASSLSGNTGELFF
. once TRBJ2-1 TRBV2 TGTGCCAGCAGTGAGAGTCAGGGGATCAATGAGCAGTTCTTC CASSESQGINEQFF
TRBD2 . TRBJ2-7 TRBV7-2 TGTGCCAGCAGCCCCGGACTAGCGGGAGGGGAGCAGTACTTC CASSPGLAGGEQYF
. . TRBJ1-5 TRBV19 TGTGCCAGTAGAAGGGGCGTAAATCAGCCCCAGCATTTT CASRRGVNQPQHF
. . TRBJ1-1 TRBV21-1 TGTGCCAGCAGCAGATTGGACAGGCGCCCCACTGAAGCTTTCTTT CASSRLDRRPTEAFF
. . TRBJ2-1 TRBV2 TGTGCCAGCAGTGGGGGTAGCGCGGAGCAGTTCTTC CASSGGSAEQFF